This T cell receptor (beta chain) was sequenced for a study of shared clonotypes between healthy human individuals. Findings of the study overall: Donors were few, which limited the genetic and exposure-history diversity represented. Blood was the sole source, and tissue repertoires probably differ.

Produced via immunoSEQ multiplex PCR; TCRdb's table is partial and in-frame only. The sample yields under 600,000 clones, around 77% seen once. Each of the donors was a healthy adult who was HIV-negative and had not had a recent acute infection or vaccination. Concerning this clone itself: The antigen is undetermined.

The germline CDR1 and CDR2 sequences are SGHAT and FQNNGV. Trimming cost V 6 bases and J 0 bases, with 4 bases left between them. The length of the CDR3 is 12 residues. This sequence was found in a woman in her thirties or forties in good health. Some clones in this sample may be carry-over from other donors' samples. The chain carries TRBV11-2 and TRBJ2-3, with no clear D. The source material was PBMCs. CDR3 nucleotide sequence: TGTGCCAGCAGTAGGAGCACAGATACGCAGTATTTT. This sequence encodes CASSRSTDTQYF.